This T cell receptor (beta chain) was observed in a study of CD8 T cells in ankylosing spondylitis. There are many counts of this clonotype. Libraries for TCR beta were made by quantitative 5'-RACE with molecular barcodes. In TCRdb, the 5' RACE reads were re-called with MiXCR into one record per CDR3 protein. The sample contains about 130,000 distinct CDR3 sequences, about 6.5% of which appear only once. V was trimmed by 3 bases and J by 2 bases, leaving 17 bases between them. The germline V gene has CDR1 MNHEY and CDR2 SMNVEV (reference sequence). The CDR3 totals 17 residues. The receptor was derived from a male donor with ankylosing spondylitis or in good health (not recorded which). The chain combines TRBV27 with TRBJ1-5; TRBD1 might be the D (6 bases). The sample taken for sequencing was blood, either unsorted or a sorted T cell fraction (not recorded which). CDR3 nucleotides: TGTGCCAGCAGTTTCTCAGGGGCATTTAACGGCAATCAGCCCCAGCATTTT. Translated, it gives CASSFSGAFNGNQPQHF.